The present T cell receptor (beta chain) was sequenced within a study of blood T cell repertoires in COVID-19. Overall study context: Italy, Spain and the United States were the sources of the convalescent and acute COVID-19 samples. PBMCs, B-cell-depleted T cells, or T cells provided the cDNA or gDNA that made up the material.

Germline CDR1 is MDHEN and CDR2 is SYDVKM. After removal of 2 bases from V and 4 bases from J, the junction contained 8 bases not matched to a gene. CDR3 size: 16 residues. Method: immunoSEQ multiplex PCR; TCRdb's copy keeps in-frame clones and lacks some. The table includes some 270,000 clones, more than 65% detected once. The specimen sequenced was peripheral blood. The chain carries TRBV28 and TRBJ1-5; 7 bases match TRBD1. The sequence came from a person aged 70 to 85 with COVID-19, enrolled during active disease. The CDR3 here is CASSLGTAIINQPQHF. As DNA, the CDR3 is TGTGCCAGCAGTTTAGGGACAGCAATAATAAATCAGCCCCAGCATTTT.